The 24 T cell receptor beta chains in this list originate from one sample, sequenced in a study of shared clonotypes between healthy human individuals. Measured with immunoSEQ multiplex PCR; TCRdb has only the in-frame clones, and not every one. The table has around 1.9 million clones, approximately 94% seen once. Naive CD8 cells lacked CD45RO and underwent positive selection for CCR7, leaving out terminally differentiated effector memory CD45RA+ cells. Sequenced: naive CD8+ T cells from PBMCs. These receptors were taken from a man between 18 and 35 years old in good health. Some clones in this sample may be carry-over from other donors' samples.

This chain uses TRBV6-4 with TRBJ2-7; 7 nucleotides match TRBD2. Germline V CDR1 and CDR2: MRHNA, SNTAGT. The junction had 3 bases not matched to a gene; V was cut back by 0 bases and J by 7 bases. This CDR3 contains 13 residues. CDR3 loop: CASSDSPAGEQYF. The DNA of the CDR3 is TGTGCCAGCAGTGACTCGCCAGCGGGGGAGCAGTACTTC.

The CDR3 sequence is CSVDSWGYTF. The DNA of the CDR3 is TGCAGCGTTGATAGTTGGGGCTACACCTTC. J is TRBJ1-2 and V is TRBV29-1; the D is unclear. This CDR3 region has 10 residues. Looked up from germline, CDR1 is SQVTM and CDR2 is ANQGSEA. Trimming stripped 3 bases from V and 8 bases from J, with 7 bases between.

This chain connects TRBV28 to TRBJ2-4, with 10 nucleotides matching TRBD2. The CDR3 loop spans 18 amino acids. Unmatched junction bases numbered 6, after V lost 1 base and J lost 0 bases. In germline, CDR1 is MDHEN, CDR2 SYDVKM. As DNA, the CDR3 is TGTGCCAGCAGTTTATTGACTAGCGGGTCTCTAGCCAAAAACATTCAGTACTTC. Its protein is CASSLLTSGSLAKNIQYF.

This clone has a single count. The rearrangement uses TRBV27 and TRBJ1-2; no clear D gene. V gave up 4 bases and J gave up 6 bases, with 18 bases separating them. This CDR3 contains 15 residues. In germline, CDR1 is MNHEY, CDR2 SMNVEV (reference sequence). CDR3 amino acids: CASSYTTVAPDGYTF. In DNA, the CDR3 is TGTGCCAGCAGTTATACCACAGTCGCCCCAGATGGCTACACCTTC.

The CDR3 sequence: CASSLMNPGPEAFF. CDR3 bases: TGTGCCAGCAGCTTAATGAATCCGGGACCTGAAGCTTTCTTT. The chain is built from TRBV7-8 and TRBJ1-1, with D maybe TRBD1 (5 bases). The germline gives CDR1 SGHVS, CDR2 FQNEAQ. Trimming took 2 bases from V and 6 from J, leaving 13 bases between them. CDR3 length: 14 residues.

V is TRBV28 and J is TRBJ2-3, with D unclear. V was shortened by 8 bases and J by 3 bases, with 18 bases between the two germline ends. The CDR3 is 15 amino acids. CDR1 is MDHEN, CDR2 SYDVKM, per germline. The DNA for the CDR3 is TGTGCCAGCTCCTGGACCCCCGTCGGGACAGATACGCAGTATTTT. Translated, it gives CASSWTPVGTDTQYF.

The V and J genes are TRBV7-9 and TRBJ2-3; 14 bases agree with TRBD2. Germline V CDR1 and CDR2: SEHNR, FQNEAQ (reference sequence). This CDR3 comprises 17 residues. V shed 1 base and J 3 bases; nucleotides not matched to a gene: 3. The CDR3 DNA follows: TGTGCCAGCAGCTTAGGGGGACTAGCGGGAGAAACAGATACGCAGTATTTT. Protein sequence: CASSLGGLAGETDTQYF.

The rearrangement joins TRBV19 to TRBJ1-4; TRBD1 is a possible D gene (5 bases). The CDR3 is 15 residues long. Germline V lookup: CDR1 LNHDA, CDR2 SQIVND (reference sequence). V shed 1 base and J shed 4 bases, with 10 bases lying between them. In DNA, the CDR3 is TGTGCCAGTAGTATAGGTACAGGCGATAATGAAAAACTGTTTTTT. It yields the protein CASSIGTGDNEKLFF. Full variable domain (missing parts from reference TRBV19 and TRBJ1-4): DGGITQSPKYLFRKEGQNVTLSCEQNLNHDAMYWYRQDPGQGLRLIYYSQIVNDFQKGDIAEGYSVSREKKESFPLTVTSAQKNPTAFYLCASSIGTGDNEKLFFGSGTQLSVL.

This chain links TRBV10-1 with TRBJ2-7; 8 bases line up with TRBD2. The CDR3 totals 15 residues. J was trimmed by 6 bases and V by 8 bases; bases with no gene match: 15. CDR1 is WNHNN, CDR2 SYGVQD, per germline (reference sequence). CDR3 nucleotides: TGCGCCAGCCCCCCGAGAGGACTAGCAGGAGGCGAGCAGTACTTC. This sequence encodes CASPPRGLAGGEQYF.

This clone occurred a few times. This chain links TRBV28 with TRBJ2-7, with a weak D call TRBD1 (6 bases). V lost 8 bases and J 4 bases, leaving 9 bases between the germline ends. Germline-derived CDR1 and CDR2 are MDHEN and SYDVKM. CDR3 length equals 11 residues. CDR3 in amino acids: CASLDSYEQYF. As DNA, the CDR3 is TGTGCCAGCTTGGACAGTTACGAGCAGTACTTC.

This chain links TRBV13 with TRBJ2-7; perhaps TRBD1 as D (5 bases). Germline lookup yields CDR1 PRHDT and CDR2 FYEKMQ (reference sequence). V was cut by 5 bases and J by 5 bases, with 16 bases left in between. The CDR3 loop spans 14 amino acids. The CDR3 here is CASSPGHLDDEQYF. The CDR3, as DNA: TGTGCCAGCAGCCCAGGACATCTTGACGACGAGCAGTACTTC.

About this clone: The identical CDR3 is also encoded by other nucleotide sequences in the sample. The chain carries TRBV19 and TRBJ1-1, with D hard to call. The V gene lost 3 bases and the J gene lost 1 base, with 6 bases spanning the gap. The CDR3 length is 13 residues. Germline V gene sequence: CDR1 LNHDA, CDR2 SQIVND (reference sequence). The CDR3 nucleotides read TGTGCCAGTAGTATTGGTCAGAACACTGAAGCTTTCTTT. Encoded protein: CASSIGQNTEAFF.

The rearrangement links TRBV5-6 to TRBJ2-4, with TRBD1 as a possible D gene (5 bases). The germline gives CDR1 SGHDT, CDR2 YYEEEE. The CDR3 length is 18 residues. V was shortened by 1 base and J by 0 bases, with 17 bases between the two germline ends. CDR3 nucleotides: TGTGCCAGCAGCTTGTCGATCGTAAGGGGTCAAGCCAAAAACATTCAGTACTTC. Residues: CASSLSIVRGQAKNIQYF.

V usage is TRBV13 and J usage is TRBJ2-7, with unresolved D. The V and J ends lost 5 bases and 6 bases respectively, with 11 bases between them. Looked up from germline, CDR1 is PRHDT and CDR2 is FYEKMQ (reference sequence). The length of the CDR3 is 12 residues. In DNA form, the CDR3 reads TGTGCCAGCAGCACCCGGCTAGGCGAGCAGTACTTC. This sequence encodes CASSTRLGEQYF.

The CDR3 loop is CASSQGGLAGGGTPYEQYF. CDR3 coding DNA: TGTGCCAGCAGCCAAGGGGGACTAGCGGGAGGGGGGACCCCCTACGAGCAGTACTTC. This sequence joins TRBV4-2 and TRBJ2-7; TRBD2 aligns across 16 bases. J was trimmed by 2 bases and V by 1 base; bases with no gene match: 8. Germline CDR1 reads LGHNA; CDR2 reads YNFKEQ. This CDR3 spans 19 amino acids.

This CDR3 is CASSSPGQGYVGELFF. In DNA, the CDR3 is TGTGCCAGCAGCTCTCCGGGACAGGGTTATGTCGGGGAGCTGTTTTTT. This chain links TRBV9 with TRBJ2-2; 9 bases align to TRBD1. This CDR3 spans 16 amino acids. Germline loops: CDR1 SGDLS, CDR2 YYNGEE. Trimming at V came to 4 bases and at J to 7 bases, leaving 11 bases not matched to a gene.

The genes are TRBV5-4 and TRBJ2-3, with a possible D match to TRBD2 (6 bases). CDR3 size: 16 residues. Per the germline V gene, CDR1 is SGHNT and CDR2 is YYREEE (reference sequence). Trimming cost V 4 bases and J 0 bases, with 15 bases left between them. For the CDR3, the DNA is TGTGCCAGCAGCGACGGAGGGACGACGAGCACAGATACGCAGTATTTT. Protein sequence: CASSDGGTTSTDTQYF. Filled out from reference TRBV5-4 and TRBJ2-3, the complete variable domain reads ETGVTQSPTHLIKTRGQQVTLRCSSQSGHNTVSWYQQALGQGPQFIFQYYREEENGRGNFPPRFSGLQFPNYSSELNVNALELDDSALYLCASSDGGTTSTDTQYFGPGTRLTVL.

J is TRBJ1-2 and V is TRBV4-2; D is uncertain. CDR3 length: 16 amino acids. CDR1 is LGHNA, CDR2 YNFKEQ, per germline. Trimming cost V 4 bases and J 3 bases, with 18 bases left between them. CDR3 sequence reads: CASSPSRSSADYGYTF. The CDR3 bases are TGTGCCAGCAGCCCAAGTCGATCCTCGGCAGACTATGGCTACACCTTC.

The V and J genes are TRBV6-1 and TRBJ2-1; 8 positions agree with TRBD2. The CDR3 contains 15 residues. The germline V gene encodes CDR1 MNHNS and CDR2 SASEGT. The ends lost 1 base at V and 7 bases at J; junction bases unmatched: 6. The CDR3, as DNA: TGTGCCAGCAGTGAAGGGTTAGCGGGAAGGAATGAGCAGTTCTTC. Its translation is CASSEGLAGRNEQFF.

This clone appeared once. V usage is TRBV5-6 and J usage is TRBJ1-1; D ambiguous. Trimming left V 0 bases short and J 3 bases short, with 12 bases between. Per germline, CDR1 SGHDT and CDR2 YYEEEE. The CDR3 is 15 amino acids. Here the CDR3 reads CASSLGQGFYTEAFF. Written as DNA, the CDR3 is TGTGCCAGCAGCTTGGGGCAAGGGTTCTACACTGAAGCTTTCTTT.

This clone was found a few times. The chain links TRBV6-6 to TRBJ1-1; 10 bases are a match to TRBD1. Germline V gives CDR1 MNHNY, CDR2 SVGAGI (reference sequence). The CDR3 is 16 amino acids. J gave up 5 bases and V 4 bases, and 10 bases lay outside the gene matches. The CDR3 region is CASSFFGTGEETEAFF. In nucleotides, the CDR3 is TGTGCCAGCAGTTTCTTCGGGACAGGGGAGGAGACTGAAGCTTTCTTT.

The V gene is TRBV4-3, the J gene TRBJ2-1; 7 positions agree with TRBD2. J lost 6 bases, V lost 0 bases, and 5 bases had no gene match. The length of the CDR3 is 15 residues. The germline CDR1 and CDR2 sequences are LGHNA and YSLEER. The CDR3 here is CASSQDPGGGNEQFF. The CDR3 DNA sequence: TGCGCCAGCAGCCAAGATCCGGGCGGGGGCAATGAGCAGTTCTTC.

V and J are TRBV6-8 and TRBJ1-5; D possibly corresponds to TRBD1 (6 bases). Germline loops: CDR1 MNHGY, CDR2 SAAAGT. The CDR3 has 14 amino acids. The V end was cut by 7 bases, the J end by 9 bases, with 19 bases between. CDR3 sequence: CASISQGRGRPQHF. The CDR3, as DNA: TGTGCCAGCATATCCCAGGGGAGGGGACGGCCCCAGCATTTT.

The V and J genes are TRBV7-2 and TRBJ2-7; D gene uncertain. The CDR3 is made up of 15 amino acids. Trimming removed 1 base at V and 2 bases at J, with 12 bases between. Germline assignment: CDR1 SGHTA and CDR2 FQGNSA. The chain's CDR3 is CASSLGAGQAYEQYF. DNA of the CDR3: TGTGCCAGCAGCTTAGGGGCAGGTCAGGCCTACGAGCAGTACTTC.